These 25 T cell receptor beta chains originate from one sample sequenced in a study of blood T cell repertoires in COVID-19. The method was immunoSEQ multiplex PCR; TCRdb's version includes in-frame clones alone and lacks a portion of them. The repertoire consists of about 270,000 clones, with 75% to 90% occurring once and the leading ten covering roughly 4.3%. The sequenced sample consisted of PBMCs or T cells enriched from blood (not recorded which). Source of these receptors: a woman in her twenties or thirties with acute COVID-19.

This clone was counted a few times. V gene TRBV11-1 combines with J gene TRBJ2-2; the D gene is possibly TRBD2 (5 bases). CDR1 and CDR2 (germline): SGHAT, FQDESV (reference sequence). V shed 8 bases and J shed 0 bases, with 7 bases lying between them. CDR3 length: 13 amino acids. The CDR3 sequence is CASSGTNTGELFF. The CDR3 region has the DNA TGTGCCAGCTCCGGGACGAACACCGGGGAGCTGTTTTTT.

This rearrangement joins TRBV2 to TRBJ1-3; possible D gene TRBD1, 5 bases. The V and J ends lost 3 bases and 2 bases respectively, with 8 bases between them. The length of the CDR3 is 14 residues. Germline assignment: CDR1 SNHLY and CDR2 FYNNEI. The CDR3, as DNA: TGTGCCAGCAGTGATACAGGTACTGGAAACACCATATATTTT. The encoded protein is CASSDTGTGNTIYF. Based on the CDR3 plus reference TRBV2 and TRBJ1-3, the full variable domain is EPEVTQTPSHQVTQMGQEVILRCVPISNHLYFYWYRQILGQKVEFLVSFYNNEISEKSEIFDDQFSVERPDGSNFTLKIRSTKLEDSAMYFCASSDTGTGNTIYFGEGSWLTVV.

CDR3 residues: CASSSPGTGAEKLFF. The CDR3 nucleotides are TGTGCCAGCAGTTCTCCCGGGACAGGGGCGGAAAAACTGTTTTTT. The chain links TRBV28 to TRBJ1-4; 10 nucleotides line up with TRBD1. There are 15 residues in the CDR3. V lost 4 bases, J lost 8 bases, and 7 bases stayed unmatched. Germline assignment: CDR1 MDHEN and CDR2 SYDVKM.

Remarks on this clone: Within the sample, other DNA sequences also encode this same CDR3. V is TRBV3-1 (or the pseudogene TRBV3-2) and J is TRBJ1-1; D is possibly TRBD1 (6 bases). Trimming stripped 1 base from V and 5 bases from J, with 11 bases between. The germline gives CDR1 LGHDT, CDR2 YNNKEL (reference sequence). The CDR3 sequence is 14 residues long. The CDR3 loop is CASSQGQGRTEAFF. CDR3 DNA: TGTGCCAGCAGCCAAGGTCAGGGGCGAACTGAAGCTTTCTTT.

The chain recombines TRBV5-6 with TRBJ1-1, with D tentatively TRBD1 (5 bases). With 4 bases removed from V and 1 base from J, the gap between germline ends came to 14 bases. The CDR3 covers 15 residues. Per the germline V gene, CDR1 is SGHDT and CDR2 is YYEEEE. The DNA for the CDR3 is TGTGCCAGCAGCCCGGGGGAGGGGAGGAACACTGAAGCTTTCTTT. Amino acid sequence: CASSPGEGRNTEAFF.

The chain is built from TRBV3-1 (or the pseudogene TRBV3-2) and TRBJ1-4, with TRBD1 as a possible D gene (5 bases). Germline CDR1 is LGHDT and CDR2 is YNNKEL (reference sequence). The germline V and J ends were trimmed by 0 bases and 7 bases, with 6 bases remaining between them. The CDR3 is made up of 13 amino acids. CDR3 region: CASSQEGGEKLFF. The CDR3 DNA sequence: TGTGCCAGCAGCCAAGAGGGGGGTGAAAAACTGTTTTTT.

The genes are TRBV28 and TRBJ1-2; 9 nucleotides match TRBD1. The junction had 10 bases not matched to a gene; V was cut back by 6 bases and J by 2 bases. The CDR3 consists of 16 residues. CDR1 is MDHEN and CDR2 is SYDVKM in the germline V gene. In DNA form, the CDR3 reads TGTGCCAGCAGCGACCCTTCGACAGGGGGGAACTATGGCTACACCTTC. Protein sequence: CASSDPSTGGNYGYTF.

J is TRBJ2-3 and V is TRBV7-2; 9 nucleotides match TRBD2. This CDR3 is built from 17 residues. Germline CDR1 reads SGHTA; CDR2 reads FQGNSA. Trimming cost V 1 base and J 3 bases; bases outside gene matches: 8. This CDR3 reads CASSLGLAAPRTDTQYF. The CDR3 DNA follows: TGTGCCAGCAGCTTAGGACTAGCGGCCCCGCGGACAGATACGCAGTATTTT.

V gene TRBV7-9 combines with J gene TRBJ2-1, with a weak D call TRBD2 (6 bases). CDR3 length: 14 amino acids. V shed 2 bases and J shed 5 bases, with 10 bases lying between them. The germline gives CDR1 SEHNR, CDR2 FQNEAQ (reference sequence). The CDR3 DNA reads TGTGCCAGCAGCTTATTGGAGCGGGACAATGAGCAGTTCTTC. It codes for CASSLLERDNEQFF.

This sequence joins TRBV7-3 and TRBJ2-1; 9 bases line up with TRBD2. This CDR3 has 16 amino acids. Germline V gene sequence: CDR1 SGHTA, CDR2 FQGTGA. V shed 5 bases and J 5 bases; nucleotides not matched to a gene: 10. CDR3 residues: CASSQFSGSNNNEQFF. CDR3 nucleotides: TGTGCCAGCAGCCAATTTAGCGGGAGTAACAACAATGAGCAGTTCTTC.

V usage is TRBV9 and J usage is TRBJ2-6; possibly TRBD1 for D (5 bases). Germline V gene sequence: CDR1 SGDLS, CDR2 YYNGEE. This CDR3 region has 18 residues. V lost 3 bases and J 0 bases, leaving 16 bases between the germline ends. The CDR3 coding sequence is TGTGCCAGCAGCGCCTGGGGCGGAGAGAGCTCTGGGGCCAACGTCCTGACTTTC. Translated: CASSAWGGESSGANVLTF.

This chain uses TRBV4-2 with TRBJ2-3; TRBD2 matches 8 bases. V shed 3 bases and J 5 bases; nucleotides not matched to a gene: 13. Germline CDR1 and CDR2: LGHNA and YNFKEQ. The CDR3 contains 17 residues. CDR3 nucleotides: TGTGCCAGCAGCCAGGACCCCGGGGGACTAGGTGGAGATACGCAGTATTTT. As protein: CASSQDPGGLGGDTQYF.

The chain has TRBV19 and TRBJ2-7, with a possible D match to TRBD1 (7 bases). CDR1 is LNHDA, CDR2 SQIVND, per germline (reference sequence). The CDR3 has 16 amino acids. V lost 10 bases, J lost 3 bases, and 25 bases lay in between. The DNA for the CDR3 is TGTGCCACATCATACGGGGGACAGTTCGTCGACTACGAGCAGTACTTC. It encodes CATSYGGQFVDYEQYF.

V is TRBV6-2 or TRBV6-3 and J is TRBJ2-6, with TRBD1 matching over 12 bases. This CDR3 is 19 amino acids long. With V trimmed by 4 bases and J by 2 bases, 9 bases remained unmatched. The germline CDR1 and CDR2 sequences are MNHEY and SVGEGT. Written as DNA, the CDR3 is TGTGCCAGCAGTTTCGTGGTGGGGACAGGGGGCCCTGGGGCCAACGTCCTGACTTTC. It encodes CASSFVVGTGGPGANVLTF.

This rearrangement joins TRBV25-1 to TRBJ2-7, with 13 bases that match TRBD2. Germline CDR1 is MGHDK and CDR2 is SYGVNS. V shed 4 bases and J 6 bases; nucleotides not matched to a gene: 9. There are 16 residues in the CDR3. The CDR3 loop reads CASSGTSGGSPPEQYF. CDR3 coding DNA: TGTGCCAGCAGTGGGACTAGCGGGGGTTCGCCGCCCGAGCAGTACTTC.

About this clone: At the DNA level, this CDR3 is encoded by other sequences in the same sample as well. This sequence joins TRBV27 and TRBJ2-3; 7 bases fit TRBD2. Trimming at V came to 0 bases and at J to 6 bases, leaving 0 bases not matched to a gene. This CDR3 contains 13 residues. Germline loops: CDR1 MNHEY, CDR2 SMNVEV (reference sequence). The CDR3 coding sequence is TGTGCCAGCAGTTTATCCGGGGGGGATACGCAGTATTTT. It specifies CASSLSGGDTQYF.

The rearrangement uses TRBV5-1 and TRBJ2-3, with D tentatively TRBD1 (6 bases). Germline CDR1 is SGHRS and CDR2 is YFSETQ. Trimming removed 6 bases from V and 4 bases from J, with 18 bases in between. The CDR3 consists of 15 residues. Here the CDR3 reads CASTWGRREADTQYF. The DNA of the CDR3 is TGCGCCAGCACATGGGGGCGAAGAGAGGCAGATACGCAGTATTTT.

The chain links TRBV18 to TRBJ2-7, with 10 bases fitting TRBD2. Germline assignment: CDR1 KGHSH and CDR2 LQKENI. The CDR3 runs to 16 residues. V lost 3 bases to trimming and J lost 4 bases; unmatched junction nucleotides: 9. The CDR3 here is CASSPGGSSGSYEQYF. CDR3 DNA sequence: TGTGCCAGCTCACCCGGTGGGTCTAGCGGGAGTTACGAGCAGTACTTC.

The chain is built from TRBV7-2 and TRBJ1-2; no reliable D call. CDR1 is SGHTA and CDR2 is FQGNSA in the germline V gene. The CDR3 sequence is 13 residues long. V was trimmed by 4 bases and J by 8 bases, leaving 14 bases between them. The CDR3 region is CASSSSQVRGYTF. The CDR3 region has the DNA TGTGCCAGCAGCTCTAGCCAGGTGCGGGGCTACACCTTC.

The chain uses TRBV9 and TRBJ2-3; 8 bases align to TRBD1. The V segment lost 3 bases and the J segment 2 bases; nucleotides outside the gene matches: 5. In germline, CDR1 is SGDLS, CDR2 YYNGEE. The CDR3 consists of 15 residues. Here the CDR3 reads CASSATGADTDTQYF. For the CDR3, the DNA is TGTGCCAGCAGCGCGACAGGGGCAGACACAGATACGCAGTATTTT.

The CDR3 coding sequence is TGTGCCAGCACCACCCAGGGGTTCACCGGGGAGCTGTTTTTT. Translating gives CASTTQGFTGELFF. The rearrangement links TRBV28 to TRBJ2-2; TRBD1 might be the D (6 bases). V lost 7 bases, J lost 4 bases, and 13 bases lay in between. CDR1 MDHEN and CDR2 SYDVKM come from the germline V gene. The CDR3 runs 14 residues.

This clone has a count of ten or more. The sample holds other DNA sequences that translate to the same CDR3. The gene calls are TRBV30 and TRBJ1-4, with TRBD1 matching over 10 bases. The CDR3 length is 14 residues. V shed 2 bases, J shed 6 bases, and the junction held 3 bases outside the gene matches. CDR1 is GTSNPN and CDR2 is SVGIG in the germline V gene (reference sequence). CDR3 DNA: TGTGCCTGGAGTCCCGGGACAGGGGATGAAAAACTGTTTTTT. The encoded protein is CAWSPGTGDEKLFF. Combining the CDR3 with reference TRBV30 and TRBJ1-4 gives the whole variable domain SQTIHQWPATLVQPVGSPLSLECTVEGTSNPNLYWYRQAAGRGLQLLFYSVGIGQISSEVPQNLSASRPQDRQFILSSKKLLLSDSGFYLCAWSPGTGDEKLFFGSGTQLSVL.

V and J are TRBV15 and TRBJ2-6, with D perhaps TRBD1 (6 bases). From germline, CDR1 is LNHNV and CDR2 YYDKDF (reference sequence). The CDR3 sequence is 18 residues long. The ends were cut back, 3 bases at V and 1 base at J, with 16 bases in the middle. The CDR3 is CATSRDIQGFSGANVLTF. As DNA, the CDR3 is TGTGCCACCAGCAGGGACATACAGGGTTTTTCTGGGGCCAACGTCCTGACTTTC.

The V call is TRBV7-9, the J call TRBJ1-1, with 7 nucleotides matching TRBD1. Germline values: CDR1 SEHNR, CDR2 FQNEAQ (reference sequence). V gave up 10 bases and J gave up 4 bases; unmatched junction bases: 6. The CDR3 is 12 amino acids. CDR3 in amino acids: CANGQVRTEAFF. CDR3 coding DNA: TGTGCCAACGGACAGGTTCGCACTGAAGCTTTCTTT.

This clone was observed a single time. The chain employs TRBV5-3 and TRBJ2-4; unclear D gene. TRBV5-3 falls under the ORF class, with uncertain function. This CDR3 has 15 amino acids. Deletions cut 6 bases from V and 8 bases from J, with 21 bases between. As DNA, the CDR3 is TGTGCCAGAACCACGCTTCCGGCCCTCGAGGACATTCAGTACTTC. Its translation: CARTTLPALEDIQYF.